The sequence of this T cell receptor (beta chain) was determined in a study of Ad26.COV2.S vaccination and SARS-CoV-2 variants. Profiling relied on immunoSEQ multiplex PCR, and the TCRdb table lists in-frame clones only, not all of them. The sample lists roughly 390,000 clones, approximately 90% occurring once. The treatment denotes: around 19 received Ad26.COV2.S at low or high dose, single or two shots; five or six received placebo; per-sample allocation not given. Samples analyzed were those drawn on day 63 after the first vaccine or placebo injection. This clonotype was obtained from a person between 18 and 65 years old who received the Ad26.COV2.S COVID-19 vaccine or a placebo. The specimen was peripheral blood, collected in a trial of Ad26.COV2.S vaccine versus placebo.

The CDR3 DNA reads as TGTGCCAGTAGTAGCGGGGGGAGTTCCACAGATACGCAGTATTTT. Protein sequence: CASSSGGSSTDTQYF. J is TRBJ2-3 and V is TRBV19, with 8 bases fitting TRBD2. Germline CDR1 LNHDA, CDR2 SQIVND (reference sequence). CDR3 size: 15 residues. The V segment lost 4 bases and the J segment 2 bases; nucleotides outside the gene matches: 5.